This T cell receptor beta chain is drawn from a study of T cell repertoires in cytomegalovirus infection. As to this clonotype: The antigen is not known.

TCRdb reprocessed the reads with MiXCR, giving one entry per CDR3 protein. The table includes 600,000 to 700,000 distinct CDR3 sequences, roughly 30% detected once. The CDR3 spans 13 residues. CDR1 is MGHRA and CDR2 is YSYEKL in the germline V gene. V lost 4 bases and J 5 bases, leaving 11 bases between the germline ends. The rearrangement uses TRBV4-1 and TRBJ2-5; a weak D match, TRBD2 (5 bases). The specimen was cultured PBMCs, collected from culture after CMV antigen stimulation. This sequence originates from a human donor in good health (CMV status not recorded). Some clones in this sample may be carry-over from other donors' samples. CDR3 amino acids: CASSLDSSETQYF. CDR3 bases: TGCGCCAGCAGCCTGGACTCCTCTGAGACCCAGTACTTC.